What follows is one T cell receptor beta chain and its context. Antigen: not known. Sequenced by immunoSEQ multiplex PCR; TCRdb stores in-frame clones only, minus some. The data hold about 420,000 clones, with 88% observed a single time. Treatment given: 15 to 20 received Ad26.COV2.S at low or high dose, single or two shots; about 5 received placebo; per-sample allocation not given. Vaccine and placebo recipients were sampled on day 63 after the first injection. Immunization relied on an Ad26 vector, which expressed Wuhan-strain SARS-CoV-2 spike. The data derive from a study of Ad26.COV2.S vaccination and SARS-CoV-2 variants. About the research overall: Each vaccinee took Ad26.COV2.S intramuscularly, once or twice 56 days apart. Study-wide points: Substantial post-vaccination breadth of spike-specific CD8+ and CD4+ T cell responses was reported.

The clonotype was recovered from a person aged 18 to 65 who received the Ad26.COV2.S COVID-19 vaccine or a placebo. The input for sequencing was peripheral blood, taken in a trial of Ad26.COV2.S vaccine versus placebo.

The CDR3 nucleotides are TGTGCCAGCAGCTTAGCCCAGGGAGGGACTGAAGCTTTCTTT. Its translation is CASSLAQGGTEAFF. The V and J genes are TRBV7-2 and TRBJ1-1; D is possibly TRBD1 (5 bases). The CDR3 extends over 14 amino acids. V lost 0 bases to trimming and J lost 5 bases, with 10 bases between them. Germline V gives CDR1 SGHTA, CDR2 FQGNSA.